Each of the 24 T cell receptor beta chains below was sequenced from the same sample in a study of blood T cell repertoires in COVID-19. Clones were read by immunoSEQ multiplex PCR, and TCRdb kept only the in-frame ones, dropping some. The sample consists of around 300,000 clones, about 87% of them appearing once. Source material: PBMCs or T cells enriched from blood (not recorded which). The receptors here all came from a woman in her forties or fifties who had recovered from COVID-19.

This chain uses TRBV28 with TRBJ2-7; the D is unclear. The V end was cut by 2 bases, the J end by 9 bases, with 11 bases between. CDR3 size: 12 residues. Germline CDR1 MDHEN, CDR2 SYDVKM. The CDR3 region has the DNA TGTGCCAGCAGTTTAATCAAACGGTGGCAGTACTTC. This sequence encodes CASSLIKRWQYF.

This rearrangement joins TRBV5-1 to TRBJ1-6; 10 bases fit TRBD1. V was pared by 5 bases and J by 5 bases, with 7 bases of the junction left unmatched. Per germline, CDR1 SGHRS and CDR2 YFSETQ. The CDR3 spans 16 residues. CDR3 coding DNA: TGCGCCAGCAGATATGGGACAGGGGAGGATAATTCACCCCTCCACTTT. The encoded protein is CASRYGTGEDNSPLHF.

Turning to this clone: Without the conserved terminal phenylalanine or tryptophan, this CDR3 likely stems from a read error. The limits of the CDR3 on the DNA are not certain, so only TCRdb's listed CDR3 is given. The J gene is TRBJ2-7, the V gene TRBV7-2; the table's D call of TRBD1 was not tested on the DNA. The V gene's germline CDR1 is SGHTA and CDR2 FQGNSA. The CDR3 is 11 residues long, ends included. The CDR3 here is CASSLGLVTSL.

This chain connects TRBV20-1 to TRBJ1-1, with D tentatively TRBD1 (6 bases). The CDR3 spans 14 residues. V lost 3 bases and J lost 1, with 12 bases in between. The germline CDR1 and CDR2 sequences are DFQATT and SNEGSKA (reference sequence). CDR3 bases: TGCAGTGCTAGTCACAGGGAAGCGAACACTGAAGCTTTCTTT. This encodes CSASHREANTEAFF.

This rearrangement joins TRBV4-3 to TRBJ2-2; D may be TRBD2 (6 bases). The CDR3 runs to 15 residues. Trimming stripped 0 bases from V and 7 bases from J, with 12 bases between. Germline V CDR1 and CDR2: LGHNA, YSLEER. DNA for the CDR3: TGCGCCAGCAGCCAAGATGGAGGGGTGGTCGGGGAGCTGTTTTTT. Protein: CASSQDGGVVGELFF.

The V gene is TRBV12-5, the J gene TRBJ1-1; the D gene is possibly TRBD1 (6 bases). This CDR3 is built from 15 residues. Trimming shortened V by 5 bases and J by 6 bases, and 19 bases separated the two germline ends. The germline V gene encodes CDR1 LGHNT and CDR2 FRNRAP. CDR3 protein: CASGHNTGHIPEAFF. DNA of the CDR3: TGTGCTAGTGGTCATAACACGGGACACATCCCTGAAGCTTTCTTT.

The chain links TRBV3-1 (or the pseudogene TRBV3-2) to TRBJ2-3; 7 nucleotides agree with TRBD1. Germline CDR1 LGHDT, CDR2 YNNKEL (reference sequence). The CDR3 runs to 17 residues. Unmatched junction bases numbered 7, after V lost 1 base and J lost 0 bases. The CDR3 is CASSQGERTGSTDTQYF. DNA of the CDR3: TGTGCCAGCAGCCAAGGGGAAAGGACAGGAAGCACAGATACGCAGTATTTT.

The J gene is TRBJ2-7, the V gene TRBV4-2; 8 bases are shared with TRBD2. V lost 1 base to trimming and J lost 5 bases; unmatched junction nucleotides: 10. Germline loops: CDR1 LGHNA, CDR2 YNFKEQ. The CDR3 consists of 16 residues. The CDR3 sequence: CASSQGVSGKTDEQYF. CDR3 bases: TGTGCCAGCAGCCAAGGGGTTAGCGGGAAAACCGACGAGCAGTACTTC.

This chain links TRBV19 with TRBJ2-1; TRBD2 matches 13 bases. Trimming at V came to 7 bases and at J to 8 bases, leaving 8 bases not matched to a gene. Germline CDR1 reads LNHDA; CDR2 reads SQIVND (reference sequence). This CDR3 is built from 15 residues. CDR3 loop: CASKELAGGLDEQFF. For the CDR3, the DNA is TGTGCCAGTAAAGAACTAGCGGGGGGGTTAGATGAGCAGTTCTTC.

The V call is TRBV27, the J call TRBJ2-7, with 9 bases matching TRBD1. Germline V gene sequence: CDR1 MNHEY, CDR2 SMNVEV (reference sequence). CDR3 size: 14 residues. Germline trimming cut 3 bases from V and 3 bases from J; bases unmatched to any gene: 3. The CDR3 sequence: CASSFRDRDYEQYF. CDR3 bases: TGTGCCAGCAGTTTCCGGGACAGGGACTACGAGCAGTACTTC.

This sequence joins TRBV5-4 and TRBJ2-7; TRBD2 matches 10 bases. Unmatched junction bases numbered 7, after V lost 7 bases and J lost 0 bases. There are 15 residues in the CDR3. Germline CDR1 SGHNT, CDR2 YYREEE (reference sequence). The CDR3 reads CASHHGLAVSYEQYF. CDR3 bases: TGTGCCAGCCACCACGGACTAGCGGTCTCCTACGAGCAGTACTTC. The full variable domain, in which reference TRBV5-4 and TRBJ2-7 provide the parts outside the CDR3, is ETGVTQSPTHLIKTRGQQVTLRCSSQSGHNTVSWYQQALGQGPQFIFQYYREEENGRGNFPPRFSGLQFPNYSSELNVNALELDDSALYLCASHHGLAVSYEQYFGPGTRLTVT.

The chain joins TRBV28 to TRBJ2-5; D is undetermined. CDR3 length: 16 amino acids. Trimming stripped 8 bases from V and 1 base from J, with 20 bases between. Germline values: CDR1 MDHEN, CDR2 SYDVKM. As DNA, the CDR3 is TGTGCCAGCTTCCGACGGCAGGTCGATCTCCAAGAGACCCAGTACTTC. Amino acid sequence: CASFRRQVDLQETQYF.

This sequence joins TRBV28 and TRBJ2-7, with TRBD2 matching over 13 bases. The germline V gene encodes CDR1 MDHEN and CDR2 SYDVKM. V lost 9 bases to trimming and J lost 12 bases; unmatched junction nucleotides: 8. The CDR3 is made up of 12 amino acids. The CDR3 nucleotides are TGTGCCAGTCGGACTAGCGGGAGAGGACTGTACTTC. It yields the protein CASRTSGRGLYF.

The chain carries TRBV19 and TRBJ1-1; D is unresolved. CDR3 length: 14 residues. Germline V gives CDR1 LNHDA, CDR2 SQIVND (reference sequence). The V end was cut by 0 bases, the J end by 1 base, with 6 bases between. Here the CDR3 reads CASSIDSGNTEAFF. CDR3 sequence (DNA): TGTGCCAGTAGTATAGACTCAGGGAACACTGAAGCTTTCTTT. Using reference TRBV19 and TRBJ1-1 for the parts outside the CDR3, the full variable domain is DGGITQSPKYLFRKEGQNVTLSCEQNLNHDAMYWYRQDPGQGLRLIYYSQIVNDFQKGDIAEGYSVSREKKESFPLTVTSAQKNPTAFYLCASSIDSGNTEAFFGQGTRLTVV.

This chain uses TRBV9 with TRBJ1-6; 11 bases match TRBD1. V lost 4 bases to trimming and J lost 8 bases; unmatched junction nucleotides: 5. This CDR3 has 15 residues. The germline V gene has CDR1 SGDLS and CDR2 YYNGEE. For the CDR3, the DNA is TGTGCCAGCAGCACCGGGACAGGGGGTTATTCACCCCTCCACTTT. This translates into CASSTGTGGYSPLHF.

This rearrangement joins TRBV7-9 to TRBJ2-3; D perhaps matches TRBD2 (6 bases). This CDR3 has 14 residues. The germline gives CDR1 SEHNR, CDR2 FQNEAQ (reference sequence). The ends were cut back, 4 bases at V and 8 bases at J, with 16 bases in the middle. CDR3 residues: CASSSLAPEGTQYF. CDR3 coding DNA: TGTGCCAGCAGCTCACTAGCCCCCGAGGGTACGCAGTATTTT.

This clone has only one observation. The chain joins TRBV6-5 to TRBJ2-5; 9 positions match TRBD2. Germline V lookup: CDR1 MNHEY, CDR2 SVGAGI. CDR3 length: 13 amino acids. V dropped 6 bases and J dropped 2; count of bases not matched to a gene: 1. The CDR3 protein is CASSTSGQETQYF. In DNA, the CDR3 is TGTGCCAGCAGCACTAGCGGGCAAGAGACCCAGTACTTC.

The V call is TRBV11-3, the J call TRBJ2-1; TRBD2 matches 11 bases. CDR1 is SGHNT, CDR2 YENEEA, per germline. J lost 6 bases, V lost 8 bases, and 6 bases had no gene match. There are 14 residues in the CDR3. CDR3 DNA sequence: TGTGCCAGCGCGGGACTAGCGGAGGGCAATGAGCAGTTCTTC. It specifies CASAGLAEGNEQFF.

CDR3 DNA sequence: TGTGCCAGCAGCACCGGGATTCGAGAAGAAAAACTGTTTTTT. Protein: CASSTGIREEKLFF. This chain links TRBV27 with TRBJ1-4; no clear D gene. V shed 6 bases and J shed 8 bases, with 16 bases lying between them. Germline lookup yields CDR1 MNHEY and CDR2 SMNVEV (reference sequence). CDR3 length: 14 residues. The full variable domain, its missing parts supplied by reference TRBV27 and TRBJ1-4, is EAQVTQNPRYLITVTGKKLTVTCSQNMNHEYMSWYRQDPGLGLRQIYYSMNVEVTDKGDVPEGYKVSRKEKRNFPLILESPSPNQTSLYFCASSTGIREEKLFFGSGTQLSVL.

The CDR3 nucleotides read TGTGCCACCAGCAGGGACTCCCGAATCGCTGAAGCTTTCTTT. Translating gives CATSRDSRIAEAFF. The V gene is TRBV15, the J gene TRBJ1-1; D ambiguous. The CDR3 runs 14 residues. The V end was cut by 3 bases, the J end by 6 bases, with 14 bases between. CDR1 LNHNV and CDR2 YYDKDF come from the germline V gene (reference sequence).

The genes are TRBV28 and TRBJ2-7; TRBD2 aligns across 10 bases. CDR1 MDHEN and CDR2 SYDVKM come from the germline V gene. J lost 2 bases, V lost 5 bases, and 3 bases had no gene match. CDR3 size: 14 residues. CDR3 in amino acids: CASSIAGGPYEQYF. CDR3 coding DNA: TGTGCCAGCAGTATAGCGGGAGGCCCCTACGAGCAGTACTTC.

V is TRBV5-4 and J is TRBJ2-1; TRBD2 aligns across 11 bases. CDR3 length: 16 residues. Germline assignment: CDR1 SGHNT and CDR2 YYREEE (reference sequence). V shed 4 bases and J 0 bases; nucleotides not matched to a gene: 3. CDR3 DNA: TGTGCCAGCAGCAAACTAGCGGGAGACTCCTACAATGAGCAGTTCTTC. This translates into CASSKLAGDSYNEQFF.

The chain joins TRBV6-5 to TRBJ1-3, with TRBD1 matching over 7 bases. Germline CDR1 MNHEY, CDR2 SVGAGI. The trim removed 3 bases at V and 0 bases at J, leaving 2 bases unmatched. The CDR3 extends over 15 amino acids. The CDR3, as DNA: TGTGCCAGCAGTTATGGACAGGTCTCTGGAAACACCATATATTTT. This translates into CASSYGQVSGNTIYF.

CDR3 loop: CASSPILAGDAYNEQFF. The CDR3 DNA is TGTGCCAGCTCACCAATTCTAGCGGGAGACGCCTACAATGAGCAGTTCTTC. V gene TRBV18 combines with J gene TRBJ2-1, with 10 nucleotides matching TRBD2. The CDR3 contains 17 residues. Germline lookup yields CDR1 KGHSH and CDR2 LQKENI. V shed 2 bases, J shed 2 bases, and the junction held 6 bases outside the gene matches.